This T cell receptor beta chain was identified during a study of patients and donors after allogeneic stem cell transplantation. TCRdb re-derived calls from the RT-PCR reads in MiXCR, one entry per CDR3 protein. The data show some 960,000 distinct CDR3 sequences, about a sixth seen once. The CDR3 is made up of 15 amino acids. Germline V gene lookup returns CDR1 SGHTA and CDR2 FQGNSA. V shed 4 bases, J shed 9 bases, and the junction held 11 bases outside the gene matches. The sequenced sample consisted of blood, either unsorted or a sorted T cell fraction (not recorded which). This TCR derives from a human donor who was either an allogeneic HSCT recipient or a stem cell or donor lymphocyte infusion donor (not recorded which). It is not recorded whose cells these are; they may come from a transplant donor. The chain uses TRBV7-2 and TRBJ1-5; 8 nucleotides line up with TRBD1. The CDR3 protein is CASSSPGQVPWPQHF. The CDR3 DNA follows: TGTGCCAGCAGCTCACCGGGACAGGTACCTTGGCCCCAGCATTTT.